The present entry profiles one T cell receptor beta chain with its context. The data were taken from a study of blood T cell repertoires in COVID-19. About the study: Spain, Italy and the United States supplied samples that represented acute and convalescent COVID-19. From T cells, B-cell-depleted T cells, or PBMCs came the material, which was cDNA or gDNA.

Per the germline V gene, CDR1 is MNHEY and CDR2 is SVGAGI. The CDR3 sequence is 15 residues long. With V trimmed by 7 bases and J by 7 bases, 11 bases remained unmatched. Per the study methods: Researchers report that nucleated cell counts were estimated from reference gene primer amplification. Only in-frame clones appear in the TCRdb table, and some are missing; sequencing was by immunoSEQ multiplex PCR. That table is the source of V, J and clone size, and D and trimming were worked out from the DNA. The sample includes approximately 200,000 clones, approximately 84% of them seen just once. The chain carries TRBV6-5 and TRBJ1-2; 11 bases agree with TRBD1. Sequencing was performed on peripheral blood. The TCR sequence derives from a man over 45 with acute or convalescent COVID-19. This CDR3 reads CASTLRDRGFFGYTF. CDR3 nucleotides: TGTGCCAGCACCCTCCGGGACAGGGGGTTTTTTGGCTACACCTTC.